This TCR beta chain was identified during a study of T cell responses to AZD1222 COVID-19 vaccine (TCRdb year 2021). With regard to the full study: AZD1222 recipients given second doses at about 4 weeks or at about 12 weeks were pooled, since spike-specific TCR depth and breadth were not found to differ between the two schedules. A total of just over 230 trial participants underwent TCR sequencing, of whom 207 had received two doses of AZD1222 and around 25 had received two doses of the MenACWY control vaccine. Enrollment into the trials was organized by age into subgroups of 18-55, 56-69 and 70-plus years, and those subgroups contained about 160, 30 and 59 TCR-sequenced participants, respectively.

The time point tag for this specimen amounts to: baseline before first vaccination. The vaccinee samples were drawn from two UK trials, COV001 and COV002, one of which was a single-blind randomized controlled phase 2/3 trial testing AZD1222 (ChAdOx1 nCoV-19) in healthy adults. For TCRbeta chain sequencing, PBMC samples were collected from trial participants at day 0 and at day 28 after the second dose. The CDR1 and CDR2 encoded by the germline V gene are SGHDT and YYEEEE. From cysteine to phenylalanine, the CDR3 is 17 amino acids long. The entry retains the CDR3 DNA only, 51 bases that are in frame from base 1. V lost 0 bases and J lost 8 bases; the stretch between them is 23 bases long. The CDR3 regions of human TCRbeta chains were analyzed by immunosequencing. Per the source publication's procedure: Repertoire TCRs were matched against a reference library of SARS-CoV-2-specific TCRs generated with the MIRA antigen-specificity platform. Breadth meant the fraction of unique TCRs that were SARS-CoV-2-associated, whereas depth meant the fraction of total T cells that were SARS-CoV-2-associated. Each spike-specific TCR was assigned to its reactive spike region and to a CD4 or CD8 class using the MIRA data. Log10-transformed breadth and depth values were compared by one-way ANOVA with Sidak's multiple comparisons tests. In its TCRdb copy, this immuneACCESS table keeps in-frame sequences only and misses some clones. Where compared with another copy, unresolved V genes explain less than half of these, and the others have no known cause. That table is the source of V, J and clone size, and D and trimming were worked out from the DNA. Here the sample has 120,000 to 150,000 clones; under 95% occur a single time. 4% to 6% of the sample lies in the top ten.

Overall study results and their limits: Because no day 14 peak-response samples were available, repertoires were characterized only after the peak T cell response. Conclusions about previously exposed vaccinees are limited, since just six AZD1222 recipients were seropositive for SARS-CoV-2 at baseline. In the small 56-69-year group, the increase in depth fell short of significance, most likely because of low power. Spike-specific TCR breadth and depth rose significantly after two AZD1222 doses compared with day 0 and with MenACWY recipients. Epitopes outside the regions mutated in the B.1.351 and B.1.1.7 variants were reportedly recognized by nearly half of the unique spike-specific TCRs. Participants were mostly white British and included more females than males, and it was suggested by the authors that clonal diversity may have been underestimated. Vaccine-associated CD4 TCRs spanned the whole spike protein, with dominant responses in regions 160-218 and 743-854.

On this clone itself: The antigen this receptor binds is unknown. The record has no base qualities; no much larger clone is one base away.

The sequence derives from an adult in good health. The rearrangement combines TRBV5-6 with TRBJ1-2; the D gene identity is not certain. Sequencing used peripheral blood, obtained on day 0 of AZD1222 vaccination. CDR3 loop: CASSLERSNMGGRGYTF. The sequenced DNA is TGTGCCAGCAGCTTGGAGCGGTCCAACATGGGCGGGAGGGGCTACACCTTC.